These T cell receptor beta chains were read from a single sample in a study of T cells after yellow fever vaccination. TCRdb called the 5' RACE reads again in MiXCR, with one record for every CDR3 protein. The table includes 25,000 to 35,000 distinct CDR3 sequences, 5% to 6% detected once. The sequences come from CD8+ T cells sorted from PBMCs, collected 10 days after the yellow fever booster vaccination. The source of these receptors is a man aged 25-45 years who received the YFV17D yellow fever vaccine. Both conserved end residues are trimmed from each CDR3. Each record gives: J gene, V gene, D gene, CDR3 protein. A D gene is named only where the DNA matches it firmly.

J gene: TRBJ2-1
V gene: TRBV5-1
D gene: TRBD2
CDR3 protein: ASSWSSGYNEQF

J gene: TRBJ2-7
V gene: TRBV5-6
D gene: TRBD1
CDR3 protein: ASSADRGSSYEQY

J gene: TRBJ2-4
V gene: TRBV28
D gene: NA
CDR3 protein: ASKPSVNKNIQY

J gene: TRBJ1-2
V gene: TRBV2
D gene: NA
CDR3 protein: AKRQLRGYT

J gene: TRBJ1-6
V gene: TRBV7-9
D gene: NA
CDR3 protein: ASSLRGGNPLH

J gene: TRBJ2-7
V gene: TRBV5-6
D gene: NA
CDR3 protein: ASSWDNTYEQY

J gene: TRBJ2-1
V gene: TRBV20-1
D gene: TRBD2
CDR3 protein: CARIAASGTDNEQF

J gene: TRBJ1-1
V gene: TRBV9
D gene: NA
CDR3 protein: ASGSGTEAF

J gene: TRBJ1-2
V gene: TRBV6-5
D gene: TRBD1
CDR3 protein: ASSFSEGALGYT

J gene: TRBJ2-7
V gene: TRBV7-9
D gene: NA
CDR3 protein: ASSGGSSYEQY

J gene: TRBJ2-1
V gene: TRBV11-2
D gene: TRBD1
CDR3 protein: ASREQGEDEQF

J gene: TRBJ2-3
V gene: TRBV5-1
D gene: TRBD2
CDR3 protein: ASTVGGRPLTDTQY

J gene: TRBJ2-3
V gene: TRBV6-5
D gene: NA
CDR3 protein: ASSSTDTQY

J gene: TRBJ2-3
V gene: TRBV4-1
D gene: NA
CDR3 protein: ASSLGTADTQY

J gene: TRBJ2-7
V gene: TRBV11-3
D gene: NA
CDR3 protein: ASSLSAGEEQY

J gene: TRBJ1-2
V gene: TRBV29-1
D gene: TRBD1
CDR3 protein: SVPGQAYYGYT

J gene: TRBJ2-2
V gene: TRBV5-1
D gene: NA
CDR3 protein: ASSENTGELF

J gene: TRBJ1-5
V gene: TRBV28
D gene: NA
CDR3 protein: ASSWGSNQPQH

J gene: TRBJ1-5
V gene: TRBV18
D gene: NA
CDR3 protein: ASSINHPADYSNQPQH

J gene: TRBJ1-5
V gene: TRBV19
D gene: NA
CDR3 protein: ASSIGGQPQH

J gene: TRBJ2-7
V gene: TRBV28
D gene: NA
CDR3 protein: ASSFLYEQY

J gene: TRBJ2-3
V gene: TRBV7-2
D gene: TRBD1
CDR3 protein: ASSRANRFGTGRSTDTQY

J gene: TRBJ2-1
V gene: TRBV9
D gene: TRBD1
CDR3 protein: ASSVEGAVYNEQF

J gene: TRBJ2-1
V gene: TRBV12-3/TRBV12-4
D gene: NA
CDR3 protein: ASSPFLDEQF

J gene: TRBJ1-2
V gene: TRBV10-2
D gene: TRBD1
CDR3 protein: ASSETGQGHYGYT

J gene: TRBJ1-1
V gene: TRBV7-2
D gene: NA
CDR3 protein: ASRKILRGMNMNTEAF

J gene: TRBJ2-1
V gene: TRBV5-1
D gene: NA
CDR3 protein: ASSGREGYNEQF

J gene: TRBJ2-1
V gene: TRBV7-9
D gene: TRBD2
CDR3 protein: ASSLGGLAGNEQF

J gene: TRBJ2-7
V gene: TRBV9
D gene: NA
CDR3 protein: ASSVGTVSYEQY

J gene: TRBJ2-7
V gene: TRBV5-1
D gene: TRBD2
CDR3 protein: ASSYGLDVYEQY

J gene: TRBJ2-1
V gene: TRBV7-9
D gene: NA
CDR3 protein: ASSPGTQPVHEQF

J gene: TRBJ1-2
V gene: TRBV12-3/TRBV12-4
D gene: NA
CDR3 protein: ASSQQSFYGYT

J gene: TRBJ1-2
V gene: TRBV29-1
D gene: NA
CDR3 protein: SVETPYGYT

J gene: TRBJ2-1
V gene: TRBV6-1
D gene: TRBD2
CDR3 protein: ASSEHASGAYNEQF

J gene: TRBJ2-1
V gene: TRBV7-8
D gene: NA
CDR3 protein: ASRSDSYNEQF

J gene: TRBJ1-1
V gene: TRBV21-1
D gene: NA
CDR3 protein: ASSPVGRGRAF

J gene: TRBJ2-7
V gene: TRBV14
D gene: NA
CDR3 protein: ASSQGSGRSYEQY

J gene: TRBJ2-7
V gene: TRBV7-2
D gene: NA
CDR3 protein: ASSFPDRSPYEQY

J gene: TRBJ2-1
V gene: TRBV6-1
D gene: TRBD2
CDR3 protein: ASSDPGLANEQF

J gene: TRBJ2-5
V gene: TRBV3-1
D gene: NA
CDR3 protein: ASSQWETQY

J gene: TRBJ1-1
V gene: TRBV20-1
D gene: NA
CDR3 protein: SARGGGMTVVNTEAF

J gene: TRBJ2-2
V gene: TRBV12-3/TRBV12-4
D gene: TRBD2
CDR3 protein: TISFGLAGGPGNTGELF